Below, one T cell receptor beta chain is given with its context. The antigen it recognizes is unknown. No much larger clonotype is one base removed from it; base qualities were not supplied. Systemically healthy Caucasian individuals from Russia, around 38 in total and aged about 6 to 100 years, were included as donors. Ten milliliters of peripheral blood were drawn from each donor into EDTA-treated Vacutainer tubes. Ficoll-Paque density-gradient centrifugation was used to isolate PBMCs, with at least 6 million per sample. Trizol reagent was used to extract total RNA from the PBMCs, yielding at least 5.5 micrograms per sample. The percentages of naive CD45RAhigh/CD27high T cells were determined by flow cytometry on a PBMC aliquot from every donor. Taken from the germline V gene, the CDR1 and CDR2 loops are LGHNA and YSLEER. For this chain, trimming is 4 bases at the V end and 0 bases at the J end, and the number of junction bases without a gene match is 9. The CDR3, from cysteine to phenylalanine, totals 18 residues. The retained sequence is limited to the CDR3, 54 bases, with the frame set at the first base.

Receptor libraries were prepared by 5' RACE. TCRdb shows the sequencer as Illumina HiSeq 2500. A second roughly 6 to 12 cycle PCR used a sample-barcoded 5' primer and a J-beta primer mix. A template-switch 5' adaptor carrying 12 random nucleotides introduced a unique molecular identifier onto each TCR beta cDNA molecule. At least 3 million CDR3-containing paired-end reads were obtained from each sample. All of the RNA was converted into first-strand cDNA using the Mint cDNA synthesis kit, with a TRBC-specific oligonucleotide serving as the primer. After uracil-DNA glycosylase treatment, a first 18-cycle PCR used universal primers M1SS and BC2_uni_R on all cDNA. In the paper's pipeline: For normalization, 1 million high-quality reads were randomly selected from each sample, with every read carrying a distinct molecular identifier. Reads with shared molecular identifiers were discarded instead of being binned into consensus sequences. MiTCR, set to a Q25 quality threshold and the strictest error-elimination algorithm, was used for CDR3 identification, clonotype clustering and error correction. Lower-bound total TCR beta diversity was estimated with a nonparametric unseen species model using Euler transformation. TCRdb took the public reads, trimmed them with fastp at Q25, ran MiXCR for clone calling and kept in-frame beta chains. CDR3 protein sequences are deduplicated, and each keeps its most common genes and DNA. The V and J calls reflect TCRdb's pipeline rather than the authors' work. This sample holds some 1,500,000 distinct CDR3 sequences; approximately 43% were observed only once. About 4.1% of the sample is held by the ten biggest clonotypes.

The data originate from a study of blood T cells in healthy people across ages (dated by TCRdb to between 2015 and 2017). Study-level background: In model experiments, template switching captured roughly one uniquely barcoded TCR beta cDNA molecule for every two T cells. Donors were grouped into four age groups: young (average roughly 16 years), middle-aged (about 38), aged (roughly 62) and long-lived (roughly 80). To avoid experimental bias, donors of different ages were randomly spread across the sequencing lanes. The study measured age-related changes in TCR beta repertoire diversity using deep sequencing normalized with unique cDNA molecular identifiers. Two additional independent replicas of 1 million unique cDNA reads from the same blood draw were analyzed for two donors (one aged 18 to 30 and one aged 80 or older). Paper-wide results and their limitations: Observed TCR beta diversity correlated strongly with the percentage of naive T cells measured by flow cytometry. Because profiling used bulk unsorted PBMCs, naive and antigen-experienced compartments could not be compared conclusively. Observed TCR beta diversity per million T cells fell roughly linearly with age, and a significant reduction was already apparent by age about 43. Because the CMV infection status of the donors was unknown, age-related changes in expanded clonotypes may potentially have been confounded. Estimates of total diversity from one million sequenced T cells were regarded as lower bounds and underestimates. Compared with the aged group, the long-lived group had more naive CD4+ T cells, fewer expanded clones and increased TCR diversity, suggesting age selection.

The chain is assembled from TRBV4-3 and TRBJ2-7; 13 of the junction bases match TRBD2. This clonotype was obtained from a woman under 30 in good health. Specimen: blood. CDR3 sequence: CASSLMTSGGLFSYEQYF. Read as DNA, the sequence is TGCGCCAGCAGCCTCATGACTAGCGGGGGGTTATTCTCCTACGAGCAGTACTTC.